The 25 T cell receptor beta chains in this list originate from one sample, sequenced in a study of T cell responses to AZD1222 COVID-19 vaccine. Generated by immunoSEQ multiplex PCR, the TCRdb table keeps only in-frame clones and is missing some. The data show over 150,000 clones, around 89% seen once. This specimen was peripheral blood, taken on day 0 of AZD1222 vaccination. The receptors originated from an adult in good health.

This clone has just one count. The chain links TRBV12-3 or TRBV12-4 to TRBJ2-7; D not certain. The CDR3 spans 12 residues. Trimming stripped 7 bases from V and 2 bases from J, with 9 bases between. CDR3 region: CASNPRPYEQYF. CDR3 sequence (DNA): TGTGCCAGCAACCCTAGACCCTACGAGCAGTACTTC.

V usage is TRBV19 and J usage is TRBJ2-2; D is undetermined. The germline V and J ends were trimmed by 4 bases and 8 bases, with 5 bases remaining between them. Germline V lookup: CDR1 LNHDA, CDR2 SQIVND (reference sequence). The CDR3 extends over 11 amino acids. The CDR3 bases are TGTGCCAGTAGTACCCTGGGGGAGCTGTTTTTT. It encodes CASSTLGELFF. Looking up the rest from reference TRBV19 and TRBJ2-2 gives the full variable domain: DGGITQSPKYLFRKEGQNVTLSCEQNLNHDAMYWYRQDPGQGLRLIYYSQIVNDFQKGDIAEGYSVSREKKESFPLTVTSAQKNPTAFYLCASSTLGELFFGEGSRLTVL.

The V and J genes are TRBV7-9 and TRBJ1-2; D may be TRBD1 (6 bases). Germline V gene sequence: CDR1 SEHNR, CDR2 FQNEAQ (reference sequence). CDR3 size: 12 residues. Trimming took 5 bases from V and 3 from J, leaving 7 bases between them. This CDR3 reads CASSRTDYGYTF. The CDR3 nucleotides read TGTGCCAGCAGCAGGACAGACTATGGCTACACCTTC.

This chain connects TRBV11-2 to TRBJ2-5, with a weak D call TRBD2 (7 bases). V lost 5 bases, J lost 6 bases, and 19 bases lay in between. There are 15 residues in the CDR3. CDR1 SGHAT and CDR2 FQNNGV come from the germline V gene. This CDR3 is CASSHGQGRGKTQYF. CDR3 in DNA: TGTGCCAGCAGCCATGGGCAGGGGAGGGGAAAGACCCAGTACTTC.

V usage is TRBV4-1 and J usage is TRBJ1-2; D not resolved. V was clipped by 4 bases and J by 3 bases, with 15 bases between them. Germline V gene data show CDR1 as MGHRA and CDR2 as YSYEKL. The CDR3 runs to 15 residues. DNA for the CDR3: TGCGCCAGCAGCCCCTCGAGAAACCTCTACTATGGCTACACCTTC. The encoded protein is CASSPSRNLYYGYTF.

The chain combines TRBV7-2 with TRBJ2-4; 10 bases are a match to TRBD2. Trimming took 4 bases from V and 8 from J; bases not matched to a gene: 5. The CDR3 covers 14 residues. Germline loops: CDR1 SGHTA, CDR2 FQGNSA. The CDR3 loop reads CASSSSSGGYIQYF. CDR3 DNA sequence: TGTGCCAGCAGCTCCTCTAGCGGGGGCTACATTCAGTACTTC.

This clone was counted a single time. The chain couples TRBV5-1 to TRBJ2-1; 7 bases map to TRBD1. Trimming at V came to 4 bases and at J to 5 bases, leaving 6 bases not matched to a gene. The CDR3 is made up of 14 amino acids. Germline assignment: CDR1 SGHRS and CDR2 YFSETQ. The CDR3 region is CASSRDRANNEQFF. The CDR3 DNA reads TGCGCCAGCAGCAGGGACAGAGCAAACAATGAGCAGTTCTTC.

The rearrangement links TRBV24-1 to TRBJ1-5; no definite D call. This CDR3 region has 14 residues. Germline CDR1 is KGHDR and CDR2 is SFDVKD. The germline V and J ends were trimmed by 3 bases and 11 bases, with 16 bases remaining between them. CDR3 nucleotides: TGTGCCACCAGTGATAGAACGGACCCACTGGCCCAGCATTTT. Translated: CATSDRTDPLAQHF.

V usage is TRBV6-2 or TRBV6-3 and J usage is TRBJ1-1; D gene uncertain. CDR1 MNHEY and CDR2 SVGEGT come from the germline V gene. The V and J ends lost 5 bases and 1 base respectively, with 11 bases between them. The CDR3 is 14 residues long. In DNA form, the CDR3 reads TGTGCCAGCAGTCGACCGGCATCGAACACTGAAGCTTTCTTT. Its translation is CASSRPASNTEAFF.

The chain links TRBV6-1 to TRBJ2-2; no clear D. CDR1 MNHNS and CDR2 SASEGT come from the germline V gene. The germline V and J ends were trimmed by 1 base and 4 bases, with 10 bases remaining between them. The CDR3 is 15 amino acids. DNA of the CDR3: TGTGCCAGCAGTGAAGTTCTGGACGGCACCGGGGAGCTGTTTTTT. Its translation is CASSEVLDGTGELFF.

This clone was seen a few times. The chain employs TRBV7-8 and TRBJ2-2; D might be TRBD1 (5 bases). The CDR3 spans 16 residues. V lost 5 bases and J 1 base, leaving 14 bases between the germline ends. Germline V gene sequence: CDR1 SGHVS, CDR2 FQNEAQ. CDR3 coding DNA: TGTGCCAGCAGCAACCGACAGCCCAGGAACACCGGGGAGCTGTTTTTT. This sequence encodes CASSNRQPRNTGELFF.

This chain connects TRBV6-5 to TRBJ1-2; D not resolved. The CDR3 spans 15 residues. Germline V gene lookup returns CDR1 MNHEY and CDR2 SVGAGI. Trimming pared 2 bases from V and 5 bases from J, leaving 15 bases between. The CDR3 reads CASSYGRGFRYGYTF. The CDR3 DNA sequence: TGTGCCAGCAGTTACGGTAGAGGGTTTCGTTATGGCTACACCTTC.

This clone was seen a handful of times. The chain couples TRBV19 to TRBJ2-1; D may be TRBD1 or TRBD2 (7 bases each). Trimming stripped 5 bases from V and 2 bases from J, with 16 bases between. The CDR3 is 16 amino acids. Looked up from germline, CDR1 is LNHDA and CDR2 is SQIVND (reference sequence). As DNA, the CDR3 is TGTGCCAGTAGTCCCAGGGGGGGGATGGCCTACAATGAGCAGTTCTTC. It translates to CASSPRGGMAYNEQFF.

The gene calls are TRBV11-2 and TRBJ2-3; D gene ambiguous. V was pared by 1 base and J by 2 bases, with 10 bases between. The CDR3 covers 15 residues. CDR1 and CDR2 (germline): SGHAT, FQNNGV. CDR3: CASSLGGVPTDTQYF. The CDR3 nucleotides are TGTGCCAGCAGCTTAGGTGGGGTACCCACAGATACGCAGTATTTT.

The chain links TRBV11-2 to TRBJ2-5; 9 bases align to TRBD1. With 5 bases clipped from V and 5 bases from J, the junction kept 6 bases outside the gene matches. Germline lookup yields CDR1 SGHAT and CDR2 FQNNGV. The CDR3 is 14 residues long. CDR3 nucleotide sequence: TGTGCCAGCAGCCGTACAGGGGGCGATGAGACCCAGTACTTC. Protein product: CASSRTGGDETQYF.

The rearrangement uses TRBV7-9 and TRBJ2-7, with D uncertain. The germline V gene has CDR1 SEHNR and CDR2 FQNEAQ (reference sequence). V lost 1 base and J 3 bases, leaving 1 base between the germline ends. This CDR3 contains 11 residues. This CDR3 is CASSLDYEQYF. CDR3 DNA sequence: TGTGCCAGCAGCTTAGACTACGAGCAGTACTTC. The variable domain in full, with the rest retrieved from reference TRBV7-9 and TRBJ2-7, is DTGVSQNPRHKITKRGQNVTFRCDPISEHNRLYWYRQTLGQGPEFLTYFQNEAQLEKSRLLSDRFSAERPKGSFSTLEIQRTEQGDSAMYLCASSLDYEQYFGPGTRLTVT.

This clone has only a few counts. The gene calls are TRBV11-1 and TRBJ2-7; D is ambiguous. The length of the CDR3 is 12 residues. V shed 2 bases and J shed 3 bases, with 5 bases lying between them. The germline CDR1 and CDR2 sequences are SGHAT and FQDESV (reference sequence). CDR3 sequence (DNA): TGTGCCAGCAGCTTAAAGGGCTACGAGCAGTACTTC. Translating it yields CASSLKGYEQYF.

This clone is a singleton in its sample. The J gene is TRBJ2-7, the V gene TRBV10-2, with D maybe TRBD2 (6 bases). Trimming left V 11 bases short and J 1 base short, with 9 bases between. CDR1 is WSHSY and CDR2 is SAAADI in the germline V gene. The CDR3 contains 11 residues. The CDR3: CASGGSYEQYV. The CDR3 DNA reads TGCGCCTCCGGAGGGTCCTACGAGCAGTACGTC.

DNA of the CDR3: TGTGCCAGCAGTTATACAGGGACGACGCCCCAGCATTTT. This codes for CASSYTGTTPQHF. The rearrangement joins TRBV6-2 or TRBV6-3 to TRBJ1-5; tentative D call: TRBD1 (6 bases). Germline CDR1 reads MNHEY; CDR2 reads SVGEGT. This CDR3 has 13 residues. V shed 3 bases and J shed 9 bases, with 12 bases lying between them.

The chain links TRBV19 to TRBJ1-4; D possibly corresponds to TRBD1 (5 bases). CDR3 length equals 15 residues. Germline V gene sequence: CDR1 LNHDA, CDR2 SQIVND (reference sequence). V lost 3 bases, J lost 8 bases, and 16 bases lay in between. The CDR3 DNA sequence: TGTGCCAGTAGTATGGTAGGGGCGCGAGGAGAAAAACTGTTTTTT. As protein: CASSMVGARGEKLFF.

V is TRBV7-2 and J is TRBJ2-5; D not resolved. This CDR3 is built from 13 residues. The germline V gene has CDR1 SGHTA and CDR2 FQGNSA. Between the trimmed V and J ends, which lost 5 bases and 0 bases, there was a span of 7 bases. The CDR3 nucleotides are TGTGCCAGCAGCGCACCGAACCAAGAGACCCAGTACTTC. This translates into CASSAPNQETQYF. Together with reference TRBV7-2 and TRBJ2-5, the CDR3 gives the full variable domain: GAGVSQSPSNKVTEKGKDVELRCDPISGHTALYWYRQSLGQGLEFLIYFQGNSAPDKSGLPSDRFSAERTGGSVSTLTIQRTQQEDSAVYLCASSAPNQETQYFGPGTRLLVL.

J is TRBJ2-7 and V is TRBV5-8; D is undetermined. The germline V gene has CDR1 SGHTS and CDR2 YDEGEE. The CDR3 spans 16 residues. Trimming removed 0 bases at V and 0 bases at J, with 13 bases between. The CDR3 bases are TGTGCCAGCAGCTTGGGGTCGATCGGATCCTCCTACGAGCAGTACTTC. This sequence encodes CASSLGSIGSSYEQYF.

CDR3 coding DNA: TGTGCCAGCCGATGGGGGGCGATAACTGAAGCTTTCTTT. Protein sequence: CASRWGAITEAFF. This chain links TRBV6-5 with TRBJ1-1, with D perhaps matching TRBD1 (6 bases). The CDR3 runs to 13 residues. V lost 8 bases and J lost 5, with 15 bases in between. The germline V gene encodes CDR1 MNHEY and CDR2 SVGAGI.

V gene TRBV7-8 combines with J gene TRBJ2-1; D perhaps matches TRBD2 (5 bases). V lost 3 bases and J lost 6, with 12 bases in between. This CDR3 has 14 residues. Germline loops: CDR1 SGHVS, CDR2 FQNEAQ. CDR3 coding DNA: TGTGCCAGCAGCTTCCGTCAGGCGGGCAATGAGCAGTTCTTC. This sequence encodes CASSFRQAGNEQFF.

This sequence joins TRBV7-3 and TRBJ1-2; TRBD1 aligns across 9 bases. The CDR3 contains 13 residues. The trim removed 5 bases at V and 7 bases at J, leaving 5 bases unmatched. Germline CDR1 and CDR2: SGHTA and FQGTGA. The CDR3 reads CASSPGQGGGYTF. The CDR3, as DNA: TGTGCCAGCAGCCCGGGACAGGGAGGTGGCTACACCTTC.